A selection of T cell receptor beta chains follows, all from one sample in a study of cytomegalovirus exposure and HLA in healthy donors. Assay used: immunoSEQ multiplex PCR; TCRdb lists only in-frame clones, some missing. The sample lists approximately 150,000 clones; roughly 79% were seen once. Specimen: PBMCs. The receptors were sampled from a woman aged 18-29 years in good health and CMV-seronegative. The CDR3 runs from the conserved cysteine through the conserved F or W. D genes are given only for firm matches.

V gene: TRBV2
D gene: -
J gene: TRBJ2-7
CDR3 DNA: TGTGCCAGCAGTGATTTTGGGGCAACCGACTACGAGCAGTACTTC
CDR3 protein: CASSDFGATDYEQYF

V gene: TRBV7-9
D gene: TRBD2
J gene: TRBJ2-7
CDR3 DNA: TGTGCCAGCAGCCCCTTAGCGGGAATCTACGAGCAGTACTTC
CDR3 protein: CASSPLAGIYEQYF

V gene: TRBV28
D gene: -
J gene: TRBJ2-1
CDR3 DNA: TGTGCCAGTTACTCCGAGGACACGATCAATGAGCAGTTCTTC
CDR3 protein: CASYSEDTINEQFF

V gene: TRBV27
D gene: -
J gene: TRBJ1-6
CDR3 DNA: TGTGCCAGCAGACAACAGGGTTCGGTGAATTCACCCCTCCACTTT
CDR3 protein: CASRQQGSVNSPLHF

V gene: TRBV27
D gene: -
J gene: TRBJ1-1
CDR3 DNA: TGTGCCACAGGCGCAGTGCCAGGGAGGACTGAAGCTTTCTTT
CDR3 protein: CATGAVPGRTEAFF

V gene: TRBV9
D gene: TRBD2
J gene: TRBJ2-3
CDR3 DNA: TGTGCCAGCAGCGTAGCGGATAGCGGGAGCGCAGATACGCAGTATTTT
CDR3 protein: CASSVADSGSADTQYF

V gene: TRBV19
D gene: TRBD2
J gene: TRBJ2-1
CDR3 DNA: TGTGCCAGTAGTCCCCGACTAGCCGAGCAGTTCTTC
CDR3 protein: CASSPRLAEQFF

V gene: TRBV4-1
D gene: TRBD1
J gene: TRBJ2-3
CDR3 DNA: TGCGCCAGCATCCAAGGGCCAGGGGACAGGGAAGCCCCCACAGATACGCAGTATTTT
CDR3 protein: CASIQGPGDREAPTDTQYF

V gene: TRBV7-8
D gene: -
J gene: TRBJ1-5
CDR3 DNA: TGTGCCAGCAGCTTATTAGGTAGGGGAAGCAATCAGCCCCAGCATTTT
CDR3 protein: CASSLLGRGSNQPQHF

V gene: TRBV27
D gene: TRBD1
J gene: TRBJ1-5
CDR3 DNA: TGTGCCAGCAGTTTATCGGGACAGGACGGGAGGCCCCAGCATTTT
CDR3 protein: CASSLSGQDGRPQHF

V gene: TRBV15
D gene: TRBD1
J gene: TRBJ1-5
CDR3 DNA: TGTGCCACCAGCAGGACGACAGGGAAACAGCCCCAGCATTTT
CDR3 protein: CATSRTTGKQPQHF